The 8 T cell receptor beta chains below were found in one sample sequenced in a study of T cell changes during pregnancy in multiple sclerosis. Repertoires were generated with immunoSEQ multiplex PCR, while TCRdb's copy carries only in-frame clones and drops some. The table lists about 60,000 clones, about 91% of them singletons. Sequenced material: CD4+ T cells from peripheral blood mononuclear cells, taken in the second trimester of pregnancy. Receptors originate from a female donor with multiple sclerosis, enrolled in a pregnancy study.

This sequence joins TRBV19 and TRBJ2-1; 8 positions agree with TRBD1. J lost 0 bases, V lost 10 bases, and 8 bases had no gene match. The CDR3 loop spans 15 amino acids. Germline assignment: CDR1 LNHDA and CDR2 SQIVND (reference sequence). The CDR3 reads CATTAQGGSYNEQFF. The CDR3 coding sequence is TGTGCCACTACAGCACAGGGGGGCTCCTACAATGAGCAGTTCTTC.

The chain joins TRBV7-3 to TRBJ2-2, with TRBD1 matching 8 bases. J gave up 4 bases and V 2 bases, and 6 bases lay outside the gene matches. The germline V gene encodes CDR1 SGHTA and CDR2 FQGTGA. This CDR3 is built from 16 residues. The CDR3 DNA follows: TGTGCCAGCAGCTTATACCAGGGGGCGGGCACCGGGGAGCTGTTTTTT. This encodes CASSLYQGAGTGELFF.

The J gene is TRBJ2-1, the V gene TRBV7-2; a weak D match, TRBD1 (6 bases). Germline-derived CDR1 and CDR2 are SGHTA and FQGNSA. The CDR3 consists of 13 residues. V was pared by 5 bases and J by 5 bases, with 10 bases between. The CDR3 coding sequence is TGTGCCAGCAGCGTTACAGGGAACAATGAGCAGTTCTTC. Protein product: CASSVTGNNEQFF.

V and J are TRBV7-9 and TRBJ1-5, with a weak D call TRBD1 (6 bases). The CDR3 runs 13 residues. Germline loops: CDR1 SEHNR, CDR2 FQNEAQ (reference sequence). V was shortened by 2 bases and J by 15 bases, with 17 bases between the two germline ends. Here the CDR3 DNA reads TGTGCCAGCAGCTTAAGTCACAGGGCCCGTCTGCATTTT. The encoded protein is CASSLSHRARLHF.

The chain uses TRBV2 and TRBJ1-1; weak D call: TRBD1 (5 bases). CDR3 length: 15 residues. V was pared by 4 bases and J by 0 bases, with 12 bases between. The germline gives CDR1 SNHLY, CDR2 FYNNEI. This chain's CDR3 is CASSGRGALNTEAFF. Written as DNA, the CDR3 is TGTGCCAGCAGTGGGCGTGGGGCCTTGAACACTGAAGCTTTCTTT.

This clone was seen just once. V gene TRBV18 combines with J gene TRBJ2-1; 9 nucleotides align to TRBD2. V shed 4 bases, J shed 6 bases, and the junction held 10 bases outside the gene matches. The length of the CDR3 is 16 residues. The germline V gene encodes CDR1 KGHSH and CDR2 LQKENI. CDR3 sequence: CASSRARAGGSNEQFF. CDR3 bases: TGTGCCAGCTCACGGGCACGGGCGGGGGGGTCCAATGAGCAGTTCTTC. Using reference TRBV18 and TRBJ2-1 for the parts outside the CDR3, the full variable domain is NAGVMQNPRHLVRRRGQEARLRCSPMKGHSHVYWYRQLPEEGLKFMVYLQKENIIDESGMPKERFSAEFPKEGPSILRIQQVVRGDSAAYFCASSRARAGGSNEQFFGPGTRLTVL.

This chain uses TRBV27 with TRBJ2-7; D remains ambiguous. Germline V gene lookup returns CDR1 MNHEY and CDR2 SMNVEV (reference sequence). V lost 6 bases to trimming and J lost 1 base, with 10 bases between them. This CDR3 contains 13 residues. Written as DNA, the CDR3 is TGTGCCAGCAGGGTTCGAGAATCCTACGAGCAGTACTTC. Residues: CASRVRESYEQYF.

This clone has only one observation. CDR3 protein: CASSQGQGVGYTF. CDR3 DNA sequence: TGTGCCAGCAGCCAGGGACAGGGTGTCGGCTACACCTTC. The chain links TRBV4-2 to TRBJ1-2; 9 bases map to TRBD1. Unmatched junction bases numbered 4, after V lost 3 bases and J lost 8 bases. In germline, CDR1 is LGHNA, CDR2 YNFKEQ. The CDR3 has 13 residues.